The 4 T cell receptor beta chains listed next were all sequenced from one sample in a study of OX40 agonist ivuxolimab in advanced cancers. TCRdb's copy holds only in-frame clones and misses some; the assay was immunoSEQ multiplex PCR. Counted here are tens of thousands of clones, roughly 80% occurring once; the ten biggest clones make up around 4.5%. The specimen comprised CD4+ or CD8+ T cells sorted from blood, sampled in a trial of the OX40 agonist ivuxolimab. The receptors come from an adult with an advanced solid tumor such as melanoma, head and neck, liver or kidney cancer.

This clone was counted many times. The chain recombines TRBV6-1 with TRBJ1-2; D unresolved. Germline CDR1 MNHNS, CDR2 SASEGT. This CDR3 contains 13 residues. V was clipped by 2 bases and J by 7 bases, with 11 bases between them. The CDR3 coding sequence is TGTGCCAGCAGTGAAAGACACCCTCTTGGCTACACCTTC. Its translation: CASSERHPLGYTF.

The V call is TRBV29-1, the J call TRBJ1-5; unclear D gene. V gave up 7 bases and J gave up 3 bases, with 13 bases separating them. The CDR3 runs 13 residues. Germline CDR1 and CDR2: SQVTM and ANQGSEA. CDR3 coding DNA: TGCAGCGCCCTAACGGGGTCCAATCAGCCCCAGCATTTT. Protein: CSALTGSNQPQHF. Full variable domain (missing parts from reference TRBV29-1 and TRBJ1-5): SAVISQKPSRDICQRGTSLTIQCQVDSQVTMMFWYRQQPGQSLTLIATANQGSEATYESGFVIDKFPISRPNLTFSTLTVSNMSPEDSSIYLCSALTGSNQPQHFGDGTRLSIL.

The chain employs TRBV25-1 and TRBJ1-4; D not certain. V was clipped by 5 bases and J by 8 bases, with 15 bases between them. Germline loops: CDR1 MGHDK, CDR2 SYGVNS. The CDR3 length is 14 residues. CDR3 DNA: TGTGCCAGCAGTAAGGCCTCCTTGAGGGAAAAACTGTTTTTT. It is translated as CASSKASLREKLFF.

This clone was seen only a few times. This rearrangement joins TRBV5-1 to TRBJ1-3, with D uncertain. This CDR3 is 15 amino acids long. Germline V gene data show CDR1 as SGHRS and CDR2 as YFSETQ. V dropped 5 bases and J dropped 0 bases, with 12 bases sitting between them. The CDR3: CASSRGESSGNTIYF. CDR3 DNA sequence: TGCGCCAGCAGTCGGGGTGAAAGCTCTGGAAACACCATATATTTT.